This passage covers 24 T cell receptor beta chains from one sample sequenced in a study of T cells in Graves' hyperthyroidism and ophthalmopathy. Amplified regions were TCR beta CDR3 sequences from RNA transcripts. The HTBI set primed first-round TCR CDR3 RT-PCR. TCRdb reprocessed the multiplex PCR reads with MiXCR, giving one entry per CDR3 protein. The repertoire holds about 380,000 distinct CDR3 sequences, with approximately 15% as singletons. The sequenced material came from blood. These receptors all stem from a woman aged 55-75 years with Graves' hyperthyroidism.

This clonotype was found many times. The chain combines TRBV19 with TRBJ2-7, with D perhaps TRBD2 (6 bases). The CDR3 is 15 amino acids. V was pared by 4 bases and J by 0 bases, with 13 bases between. From germline, CDR1 is LNHDA and CDR2 SQIVND (reference sequence). The DNA of the CDR3 is TGTGCCAGTAGTACCACTCCGGGACTCTCCTACGAGCAGTACTTC. Its protein is CASSTTPGLSYEQYF.

There are many counts of this clonotype. The J gene is TRBJ1-5, the V gene TRBV2; possibly TRBD1 for D (6 bases). Germline V gene data show CDR1 as SNHLY and CDR2 as FYNNEI. The CDR3 is made up of 13 amino acids. V lost 5 bases, J lost 9 bases, and 14 bases lay in between. Written as DNA, the CDR3 is TGTGCCAGCAGTCCAGGGGTGGGTTCGCCCCAGCATTTT. Protein: CASSPGVGSPQHF. The full variable domain, rest sourced from reference TRBV2 and TRBJ1-5, is EPEVTQTPSHQVTQMGQEVILRCVPISNHLYFYWYRQILGQKVEFLVSFYNNEISEKSEIFDDQFSVERPDGSNFTLKIRSTKLEDSAMYFCASSPGVGSPQHFGDGTRLSIL.

The chain combines TRBV29-1 with TRBJ2-7, with TRBD2 matching over 7 bases. Germline loops: CDR1 SQVTM, CDR2 ANQGSEA. CDR3 length: 14 residues. J lost 2 bases, V lost 6 bases, and 10 bases had no gene match. CDR3 residues: CSVQVRELTYEQYF. For the CDR3, the DNA is TGCAGCGTCCAAGTGCGGGAGTTGACCTACGAGCAGTACTTC.

The chain carries TRBV6-1 and TRBJ1-5; D might be TRBD1 (5 bases). Germline lookup yields CDR1 MNHNS and CDR2 SASEGT. The CDR3 is 13 residues long. Trimming shortened V by 5 bases and J by 6 bases, and 11 bases separated the two germline ends. The CDR3 spells CASSRDVSQPQHF. DNA for the CDR3: TGTGCCAGCAGTAGGGACGTAAGTCAGCCCCAGCATTTT.

CDR3 nucleotides: TGCAGCGTTGAAGCGCGGGACCAAGGGGATACGCAGTATTTT. Its protein product is CSVEARDQGDTQYF. The rearrangement links TRBV29-1 to TRBJ2-3; a weak D match, TRBD2 (6 bases). The CDR3 loop spans 14 amino acids. Germline V CDR1 and CDR2: SQVTM, ANQGSEA. The germline V and J ends were trimmed by 1 base and 6 bases, with 14 bases remaining between them.

At least ten counts were recorded for this clonotype. The gene calls are TRBV20-1 and TRBJ2-7; D unclear. The CDR3 runs to 13 residues. The germline V gene has CDR1 DFQATT and CDR2 SNEGSKA (reference sequence). V dropped 2 bases and J dropped 0 bases, with 8 bases sitting between them. CDR3 DNA sequence: TGCAGTGCTAGACGGCAGGTCTCCTACGAGCAGTACTTC. It encodes CSARRQVSYEQYF.

This clonotype was seen ten or more times. The chain joins TRBV20-1 to TRBJ1-1, with a tentative D call TRBD1 (5 bases). Trimming removed 5 bases from V and 2 bases from J, with 18 bases in between. Looked up from germline, CDR1 is DFQATT and CDR2 is SNEGSKA (reference sequence). The CDR3 extends over 15 amino acids. The CDR3 here is CSAPNSQGLNTEAFF. CDR3 sequence (DNA): TGCAGTGCTCCCAACTCCCAGGGTCTCAACACTGAAGCTTTCTTT.

This clonotype has only a few counts. The V gene is TRBV20-1, the J gene TRBJ2-7; 8 bases agree with TRBD2. The J segment lost 7 bases and the V segment lost 6 bases, leaving 14 bases of the junction unmatched. Germline assignment: CDR1 DFQATT and CDR2 SNEGSKA (reference sequence). The CDR3 is 14 residues long. The chain's CDR3 is CSAPLQAGVGEQYF. DNA for the CDR3: TGCAGTGCCCCCCTCCAAGCGGGAGTGGGAGAGCAGTACTTC.

This clonotype was detected many times. This sequence joins TRBV9 and TRBJ1-2; the D is unclear. V was cut by 4 bases and J by 4 bases, with 14 bases left in between. This CDR3 spans 14 amino acids. The germline V gene has CDR1 SGDLS and CDR2 YYNGEE. DNA for the CDR3: TGTGCCAGCAGCCCACTTATAGGAACCTATGGCTACACCTTC. Translated: CASSPLIGTYGYTF.

This clonotype was found once. Since a much larger clone is just one base distant, this may be a read error. The DNA of the CDR3 is TGTGCCATCAGTAAATACGAGCAGTACTTC. It encodes CAISKYEQYF. The J gene is TRBJ2-7, the V gene TRBV28; no clear D. The CDR3 has 10 residues. Germline V gene sequence: CDR1 MDHEN, CDR2 SYDVKM. Combining the CDR3 with reference TRBV28 and TRBJ2-7 gives the whole variable domain DVKVTQSSRYLVKRTGEKVFLECVQDMDHENMFWYRQDPGLGLRLIYFSYDVKMKEKGDIPEGYSVSREKKERFSLILESASTNQTSMYLCAISKYEQYFGPGTRLTVT.

The CDR3 region has the DNA TGTGCCAGCAGGCCGGGACTAGCGGGAGGGCCCTATGAGCAGTTCTTC. It specifies CASRPGLAGGPYEQFF. This chain joins TRBV6-7 and TRBJ2-1, with TRBD2 matching 16 bases. TRBV6-7 is an ORF, and what it does is uncertain. CDR3 size: 16 residues. The V and J ends lost 6 bases and 8 bases, in that order; junction bases with no gene match: 7.

This sequence joins TRBV19 and TRBJ2-2; 8 bases map to TRBD1. This CDR3 is built from 15 residues. The germline gives CDR1 LNHDA, CDR2 SQIVND (reference sequence). The V segment lost 5 bases and the J segment 5 bases; nucleotides outside the gene matches: 7. CDR3 DNA: TGTGCCAGTAGTCACCGGGACAGGAGAACCGGGGAGCTGTTTTTT. Its protein product is CASSHRDRRTGELFF.

This clonotype turned up a few times. The chain combines TRBV5-4 with TRBJ2-1; no firm D call. Trimming shortened V by 0 bases and J by 0 bases, and 7 bases separated the two germline ends. This CDR3 is 15 amino acids long. CDR1 SGHNT and CDR2 YYREEE come from the germline V gene (reference sequence). In nucleotides, the CDR3 is TGTGCCAGCAGCTTGGACGCGGCCTCCTACAATGAGCAGTTCTTC. It specifies CASSLDAASYNEQFF.

In its sample, this clonotype was seen a few times. The chain is built from TRBV19 and TRBJ1-5; D gene ambiguous. V was shortened by 3 bases and J by 2 bases, with 5 bases between the two germline ends. Germline CDR1 LNHDA, CDR2 SQIVND (reference sequence). CDR3 length equals 13 residues. CDR3: CASSMMGNQPQHF. The DNA of the CDR3 is TGTGCCAGTAGTATGATGGGCAATCAGCCCCAGCATTTT.

This clonotype was picked up many times. This chain connects TRBV18 to TRBJ2-7, with D unclear. The CDR3 has 15 amino acids. With 3 bases removed from V and 2 bases from J, the gap between germline ends came to 14 bases. Per the germline V gene, CDR1 is KGHSH and CDR2 is LQKENI. As DNA, the CDR3 is TGTGCCAGCTCACCCGGGTCCGTCTTAGCCTACGAGCAGTACTTC. This translates into CASSPGSVLAYEQYF.

This clonotype came up a few times. This chain uses TRBV24-1 with TRBJ1-4; TRBD1 is a possible D gene (5 bases). The CDR3 length is 14 residues. Trimming took off 5 bases at V and 5 bases at J, with 11 bases between the two ends. CDR1 is KGHDR, CDR2 SFDVKD, per germline. The CDR3 reads CATSAGVANEKLFF. Here the CDR3 DNA reads TGTGCCACCAGTGCGGGGGTTGCCAATGAAAAACTGTTTTTT.

In its sample, this clonotype was seen a few times. The chain is built from TRBV5-4 and TRBJ1-1; D is uncertain. The CDR3 has 15 amino acids. Looked up from germline, CDR1 is SGHNT and CDR2 is YYREEE (reference sequence). Trimming pared 4 bases from V and 0 bases from J, leaving 13 bases between. In DNA, the CDR3 is TGTGCCAGCAGCACAGCTCCCATCATGAACACTGAAGCTTTCTTT. Translating it yields CASSTAPIMNTEAFF.

This clonotype showed up many times. A read error may produce the germline difference seen at one junction end. This chain links TRBV7-7 with TRBJ2-5, with D maybe TRBD2 (5 bases). Germline CDR1 and CDR2: SSHAT and FNYEAQ (reference sequence). The CDR3 runs to 15 residues. CDR3 protein: CASSLDVNRGETQYF. The CDR3 bases are TGTGCTAGCAGCTTAGATGTGAACCGGGGAGAGACCCAGTACTTC.

There are many counts of this clonotype. This chain joins TRBV2 and TRBJ1-2; D gene unclear. V dropped 3 bases and J dropped 6 bases, with 8 bases sitting between them. Germline-derived CDR1 and CDR2 are SNHLY and FYNNEI. The CDR3 sequence is 12 residues long. The chain's CDR3 is CASSEGGNGYTF. The CDR3 DNA is TGTGCCAGCAGTGAGGGAGGGAATGGCTACACCTTC.

The chain combines TRBV5-8 with TRBJ1-5; D might be TRBD1 (5 bases). Germline V gene sequence: CDR1 SGHTS, CDR2 YDEGEE. The CDR3 is 14 residues long. Trimming took off 2 bases at V and 4 bases at J, with 10 bases between the two ends. The CDR3 loop reads CASSFGTENQPQHF. CDR3 nucleotides: TGTGCCAGCAGCTTCGGGACCGAAAATCAGCCCCAGCATTTT.

This clonotype appeared many times. The chain has TRBV20-1 and TRBJ2-7; 9 nucleotides line up with TRBD2. Germline V gives CDR1 DFQATT, CDR2 SNEGSKA (reference sequence). CDR3 length: 14 amino acids. The V and J ends lost 1 base and 6 bases, in that order; junction bases with no gene match: 7. Here the CDR3 DNA reads TGCAGTGCTAGAGGGGCTAGCGGGAACCCCGAGCAGTACTTC. Protein sequence: CSARGASGNPEQYF.

The sample holds a few counts of this clonotype. V and J are TRBV5-1 and TRBJ2-1; TRBD2 aligns across 13 bases. From germline, CDR1 is SGHRS and CDR2 YFSETQ. V lost 4 bases and J lost 9; bases outside the gene matches: 4. This CDR3 is 14 amino acids long. The CDR3 spells CASSRTSGSAEQFF. The CDR3 nucleotides read TGCGCCAGCAGCCGGACTAGCGGGAGTGCTGAGCAGTTCTTC.

This clonotype has a count of ten or more. The V and J genes are TRBV30 and TRBJ1-2, with 8 bases that match TRBD1. This CDR3 is 13 amino acids long. CDR1 and CDR2 from the germline V gene are GTSNPN and SVGIG (reference sequence). The V segment lost 3 bases and the J segment 7 bases; nucleotides outside the gene matches: 7. The CDR3, as DNA: TGTGCCTGGAGCGGGACAGGCGTAGGTGGCTACACCTTC. It translates to CAWSGTGVGGYTF.

This clonotype came up many times. V gene TRBV5-1 combines with J gene TRBJ2-2; no clear D gene. V lost 5 bases and J 3 bases, leaving 5 bases between the germline ends. The CDR3 is made up of 12 amino acids. CDR1 is SGHRS and CDR2 is YFSETQ in the germline V gene. As DNA, the CDR3 is TGCGCCAGCAGGCTCGACACCGGGGAGCTGTTTTTT. It is translated as CASRLDTGELFF.